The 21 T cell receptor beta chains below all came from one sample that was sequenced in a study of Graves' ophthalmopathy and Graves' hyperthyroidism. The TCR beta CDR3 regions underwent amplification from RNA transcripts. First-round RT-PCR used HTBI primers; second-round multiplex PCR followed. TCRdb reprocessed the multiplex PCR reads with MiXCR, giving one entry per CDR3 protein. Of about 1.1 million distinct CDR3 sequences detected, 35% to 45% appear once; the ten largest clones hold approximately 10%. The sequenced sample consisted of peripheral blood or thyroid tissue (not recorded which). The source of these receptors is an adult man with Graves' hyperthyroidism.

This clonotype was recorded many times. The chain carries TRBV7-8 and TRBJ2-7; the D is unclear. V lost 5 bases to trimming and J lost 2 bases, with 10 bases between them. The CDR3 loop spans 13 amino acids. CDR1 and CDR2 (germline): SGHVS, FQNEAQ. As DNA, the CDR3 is TGTGCCAGCAGCACATACCTCACCTACGAGCAGTACTTC. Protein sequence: CASSTYLTYEQYF.

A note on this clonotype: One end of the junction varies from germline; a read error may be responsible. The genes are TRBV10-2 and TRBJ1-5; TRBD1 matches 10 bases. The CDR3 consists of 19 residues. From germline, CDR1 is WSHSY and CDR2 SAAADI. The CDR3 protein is CASSYSRGGTGANNQPQHF. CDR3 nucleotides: TGTGCCAGCAGTTACTCCAGAGGGGGGACAGGGGCGAACAATCAGCCCCAGCATTTT.

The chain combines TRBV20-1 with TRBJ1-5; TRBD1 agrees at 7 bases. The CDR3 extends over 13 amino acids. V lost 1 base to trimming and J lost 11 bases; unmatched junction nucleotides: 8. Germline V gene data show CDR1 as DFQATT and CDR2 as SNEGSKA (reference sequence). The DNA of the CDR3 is TGCAGTGCTAGAGCTACAGGGGTCCAGGCCCAGCATTTT. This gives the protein CSARATGVQAQHF.

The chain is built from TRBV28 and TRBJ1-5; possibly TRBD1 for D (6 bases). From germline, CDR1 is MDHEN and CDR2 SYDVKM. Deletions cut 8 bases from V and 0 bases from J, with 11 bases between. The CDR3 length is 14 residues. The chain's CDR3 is CASCRGYSNQPQHF. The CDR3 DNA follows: TGTGCCAGCTGCAGGGGTTATAGCAATCAGCCCCAGCATTTT.

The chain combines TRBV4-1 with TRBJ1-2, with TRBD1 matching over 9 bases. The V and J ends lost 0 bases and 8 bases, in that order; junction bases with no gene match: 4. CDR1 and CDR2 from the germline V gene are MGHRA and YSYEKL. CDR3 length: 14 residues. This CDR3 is CASSQDGTGYGYTF. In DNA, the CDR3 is TGCGCCAGCAGCCAAGACGGGACAGGGTACGGCTACACCTTC.

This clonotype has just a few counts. The CDR3 reads CSVHTTVYGYTF. CDR3 coding DNA: TGCAGTGTTCATACTACAGTATATGGCTACACCTTC. V is TRBV20-1 and J is TRBJ1-2, with D uncertain. The length of the CDR3 is 12 residues. Trimming cost V 7 bases and J 5 bases, with 14 bases left between them. The V gene's germline CDR1 is DFQATT and CDR2 SNEGSKA (reference sequence).

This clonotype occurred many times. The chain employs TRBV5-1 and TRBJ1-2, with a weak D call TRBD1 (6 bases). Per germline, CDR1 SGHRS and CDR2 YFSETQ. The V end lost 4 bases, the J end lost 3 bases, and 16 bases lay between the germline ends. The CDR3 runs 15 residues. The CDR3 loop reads CASSLRGPGDYGYTF. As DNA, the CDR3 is TGCGCCAGCAGCCTCAGGGGTCCCGGGGACTATGGCTACACCTTC.

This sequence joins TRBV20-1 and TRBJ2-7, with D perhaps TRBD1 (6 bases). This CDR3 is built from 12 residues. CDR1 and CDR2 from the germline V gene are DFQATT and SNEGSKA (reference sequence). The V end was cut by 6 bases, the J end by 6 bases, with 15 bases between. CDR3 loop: CSADQGTGEQYF. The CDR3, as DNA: TGCAGTGCGGATCAGGGGACGGGCGAGCAGTACTTC.

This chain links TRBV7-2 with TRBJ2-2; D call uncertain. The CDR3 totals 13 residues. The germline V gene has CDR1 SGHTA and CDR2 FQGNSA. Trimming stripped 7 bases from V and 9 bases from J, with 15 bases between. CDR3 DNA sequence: TGTGCCAGCACCAGGACGGTCTTAAGGGAGCTGTTTTTT. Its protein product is CASTRTVLRELFF.

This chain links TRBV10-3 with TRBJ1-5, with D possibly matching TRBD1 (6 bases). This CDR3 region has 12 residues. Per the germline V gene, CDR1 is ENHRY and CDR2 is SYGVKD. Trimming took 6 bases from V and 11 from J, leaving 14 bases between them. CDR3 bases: TGTGCCATCAGGGGACAAGAAGAGACCCAGCATTTT. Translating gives CAIRGQEETQHF.

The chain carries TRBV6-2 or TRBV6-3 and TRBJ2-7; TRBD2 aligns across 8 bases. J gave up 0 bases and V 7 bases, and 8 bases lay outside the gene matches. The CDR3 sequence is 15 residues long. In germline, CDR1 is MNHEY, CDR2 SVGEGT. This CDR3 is CASTELAASSYEQYF. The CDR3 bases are TGTGCCAGCACGGAACTAGCGGCAAGCTCCTACGAGCAGTACTTC.

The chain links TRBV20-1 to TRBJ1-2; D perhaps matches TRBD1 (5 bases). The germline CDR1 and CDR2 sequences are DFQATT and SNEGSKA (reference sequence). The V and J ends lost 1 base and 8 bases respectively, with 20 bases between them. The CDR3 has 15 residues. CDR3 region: CSARGGWEGRKGYTF. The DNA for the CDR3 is TGCAGTGCTAGAGGAGGATGGGAGGGGAGGAAGGGCTACACCTTC.

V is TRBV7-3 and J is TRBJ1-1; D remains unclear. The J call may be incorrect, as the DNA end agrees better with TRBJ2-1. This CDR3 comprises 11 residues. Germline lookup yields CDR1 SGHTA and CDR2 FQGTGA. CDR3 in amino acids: CASSNFNEQFF. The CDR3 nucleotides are TGTGCCAGCAGCAACTTCAATGAGCAGTTCTTC.

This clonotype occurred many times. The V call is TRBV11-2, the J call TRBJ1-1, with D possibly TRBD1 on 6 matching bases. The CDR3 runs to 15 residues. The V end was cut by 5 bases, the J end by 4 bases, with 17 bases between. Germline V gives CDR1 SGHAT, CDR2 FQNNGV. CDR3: CASSRYREFGTEAFF. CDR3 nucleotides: TGTGCCAGCAGCCGGTACAGGGAGTTCGGCACTGAAGCTTTCTTT.

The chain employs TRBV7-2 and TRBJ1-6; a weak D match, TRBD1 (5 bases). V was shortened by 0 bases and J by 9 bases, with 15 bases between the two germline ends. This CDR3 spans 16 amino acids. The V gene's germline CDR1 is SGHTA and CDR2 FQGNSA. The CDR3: CASSLAGGRGVSPLHF. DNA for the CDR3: TGTGCCAGCAGCTTAGCGGGAGGTAGGGGCGTTTCACCCCTCCACTTT.

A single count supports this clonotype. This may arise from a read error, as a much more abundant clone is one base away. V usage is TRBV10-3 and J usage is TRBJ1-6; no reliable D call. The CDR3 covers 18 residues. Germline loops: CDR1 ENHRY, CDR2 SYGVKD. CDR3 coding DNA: TGTGCCAGCAGTGAGTTCCCCCTTGGGAGGCCTATTAATTCACCCCTCCACTTT. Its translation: CASSEFPLGRPINSPLHF.

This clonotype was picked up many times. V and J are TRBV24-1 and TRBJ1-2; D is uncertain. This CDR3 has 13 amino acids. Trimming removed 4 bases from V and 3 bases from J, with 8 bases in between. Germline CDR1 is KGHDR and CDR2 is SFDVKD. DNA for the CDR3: TGTGCCACCAGTGAATGGACGGACTATGGCTACACCTTC. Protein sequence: CATSEWTDYGYTF.

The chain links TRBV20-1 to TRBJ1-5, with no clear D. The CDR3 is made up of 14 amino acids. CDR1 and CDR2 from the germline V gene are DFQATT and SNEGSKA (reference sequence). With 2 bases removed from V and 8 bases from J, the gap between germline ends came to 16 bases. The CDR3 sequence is CSARQANTGEPQHF. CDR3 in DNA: TGCAGTGCTAGACAAGCAAACACCGGGGAGCCCCAGCATTTT.

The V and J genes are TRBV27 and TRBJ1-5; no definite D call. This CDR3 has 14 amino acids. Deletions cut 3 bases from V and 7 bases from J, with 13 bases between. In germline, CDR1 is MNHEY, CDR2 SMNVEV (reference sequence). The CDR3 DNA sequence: TGTGCCAGCAGTTTGTCCCAACTCTTCCAGCCCCAGCATTTT. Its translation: CASSLSQLFQPQHF.

The CDR3 nucleotides read TGTGCCAGCAGCTTGGAGGCTCTAGGACCTGGGGAGACCCAGTACTTC. Residues: CASSLEALGPGETQYF. This sequence joins TRBV7-8 and TRBJ2-5, with D maybe TRBD2 (5 bases). V lost 3 bases and J 5 bases, leaving 19 bases between the germline ends. CDR3 length: 16 amino acids. Germline values: CDR1 SGHVS, CDR2 FQNEAQ. The whole variable domain, filled in from reference TRBV7-8 and TRBJ2-5, reads GAGVSQSPRYKVAKRGQDVALRCDPISGHVSLFWYQQALGQGPEFLTYFQNEAQLDKSGLPSDRFFAERPEGSVSTLKIQRTQQEDSAVYLCASSLEALGPGETQYFGPGTRLLVL.

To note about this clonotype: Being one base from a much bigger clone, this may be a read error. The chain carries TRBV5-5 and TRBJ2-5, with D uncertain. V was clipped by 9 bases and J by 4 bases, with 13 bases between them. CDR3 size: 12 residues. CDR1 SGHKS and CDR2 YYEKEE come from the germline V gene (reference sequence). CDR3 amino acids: CANISVRETQYF. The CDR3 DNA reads TGTGCCAACATCAGTGTTAGAGAGACCCAGTACTTC.